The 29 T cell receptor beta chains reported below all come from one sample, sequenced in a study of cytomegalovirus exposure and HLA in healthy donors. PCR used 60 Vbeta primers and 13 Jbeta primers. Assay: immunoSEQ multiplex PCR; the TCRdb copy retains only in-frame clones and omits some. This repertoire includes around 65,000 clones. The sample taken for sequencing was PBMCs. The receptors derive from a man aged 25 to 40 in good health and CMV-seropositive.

The CDR3 is CASSLGTGENQPQHF. The CDR3 nucleotides read TGTGCCAGTAGTTTAGGGACAGGCGAAAATCAGCCCCAGCATTTT. This rearrangement joins TRBV19 to TRBJ1-5; 8 nucleotides align to TRBD1. V dropped 5 bases and J dropped 4; count of bases not matched to a gene: 7. Germline V lookup: CDR1 LNHDA, CDR2 SQIVND (reference sequence). The CDR3 has 15 residues. Using reference TRBV19 and TRBJ1-5 for the parts outside the CDR3, the full variable domain is DGGITQSPKYLFRKEGQNVTLSCEQNLNHDAMYWYRQDPGQGLRLIYYSQIVNDFQKGDIAEGYSVSREKKESFPLTVTSAQKNPTAFYLCASSLGTGENQPQHFGDGTRLSIL.

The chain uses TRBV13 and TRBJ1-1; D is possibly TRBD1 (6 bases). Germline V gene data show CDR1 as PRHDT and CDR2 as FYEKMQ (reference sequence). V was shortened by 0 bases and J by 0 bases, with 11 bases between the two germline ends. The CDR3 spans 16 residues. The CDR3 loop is CASSLGRTDMNTEAFF. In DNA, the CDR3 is TGTGCCAGCAGCTTAGGCCGGACAGACATGAACACTGAAGCTTTCTTT.

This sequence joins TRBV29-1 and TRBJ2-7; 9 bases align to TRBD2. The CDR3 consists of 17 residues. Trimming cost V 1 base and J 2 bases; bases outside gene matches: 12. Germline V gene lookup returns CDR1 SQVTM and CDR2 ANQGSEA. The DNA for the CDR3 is TGCAGCGTTGAAGGATTAAGGGCGGGGGGGTCCCCCTACGAGCAGTACTTC. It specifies CSVEGLRAGGSPYEQYF.

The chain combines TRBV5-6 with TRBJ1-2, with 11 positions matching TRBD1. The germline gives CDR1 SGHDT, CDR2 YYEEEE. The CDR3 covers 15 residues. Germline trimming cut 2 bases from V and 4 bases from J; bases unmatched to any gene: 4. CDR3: CASSFRDRGIYGYTF. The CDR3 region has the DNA TGTGCCAGCAGCTTCCGGGACAGGGGGATCTATGGCTACACCTTC.

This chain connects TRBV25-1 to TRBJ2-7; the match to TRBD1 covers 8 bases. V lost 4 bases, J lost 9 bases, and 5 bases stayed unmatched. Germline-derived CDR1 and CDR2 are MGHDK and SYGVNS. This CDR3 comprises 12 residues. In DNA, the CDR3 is TGTGCCAGCAGTGGGACAGGGTTCGCGCAGTACTTC. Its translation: CASSGTGFAQYF.

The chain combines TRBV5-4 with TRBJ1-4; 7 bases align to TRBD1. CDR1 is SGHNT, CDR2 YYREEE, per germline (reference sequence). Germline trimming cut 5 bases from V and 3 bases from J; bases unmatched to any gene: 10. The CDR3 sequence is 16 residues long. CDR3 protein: CASSSGQVLANEKLFF. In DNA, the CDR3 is TGTGCCAGCAGTTCCGGACAGGTTCTAGCTAATGAAAAACTGTTTTTT.

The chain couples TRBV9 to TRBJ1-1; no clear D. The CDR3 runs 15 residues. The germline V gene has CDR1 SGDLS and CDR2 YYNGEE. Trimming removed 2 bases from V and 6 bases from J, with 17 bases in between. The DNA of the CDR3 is TGTGCCAGCAGCGTCATGGGTTCAAGTCAGGCTGAAGCTTTCTTT. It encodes CASSVMGSSQAEAFF. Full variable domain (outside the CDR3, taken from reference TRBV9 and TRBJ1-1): DSGVTQTPKHLITATGQRVTLRCSPRSGDLSVYWYQQSLDQGLQFLIQYYNGEERAKGNILERFSAQQFPDLHSELNLSSLELGDSALYFCASSVMGSSQAEAFFGQGTRLTVV.

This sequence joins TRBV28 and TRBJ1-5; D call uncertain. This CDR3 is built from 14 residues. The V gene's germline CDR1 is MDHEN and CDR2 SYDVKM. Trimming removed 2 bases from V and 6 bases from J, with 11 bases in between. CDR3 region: CASSLTRTTQPQHF. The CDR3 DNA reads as TGTGCCAGCAGTTTAACTCGGACTACTCAGCCCCAGCATTTT.

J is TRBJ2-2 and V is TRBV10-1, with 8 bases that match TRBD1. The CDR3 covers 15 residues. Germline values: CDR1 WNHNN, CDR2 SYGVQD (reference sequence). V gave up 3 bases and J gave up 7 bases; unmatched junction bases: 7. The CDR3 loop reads CASSDGRGQVGELFF. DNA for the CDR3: TGCGCCAGCAGTGATGGCAGGGGGCAGGTCGGGGAGCTGTTTTTT.

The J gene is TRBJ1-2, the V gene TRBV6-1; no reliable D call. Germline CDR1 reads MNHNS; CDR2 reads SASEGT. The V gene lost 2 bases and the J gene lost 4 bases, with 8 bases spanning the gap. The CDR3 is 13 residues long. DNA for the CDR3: TGTGCCAGCAGTGAACTGAGGGTCTATGGCTACACCTTC. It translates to CASSELRVYGYTF.

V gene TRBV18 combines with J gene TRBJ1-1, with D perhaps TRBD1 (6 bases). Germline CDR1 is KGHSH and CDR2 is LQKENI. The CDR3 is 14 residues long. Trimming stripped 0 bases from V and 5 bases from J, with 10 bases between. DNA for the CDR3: TGTGCCAGCTCACCACCCAGAGGGGGAACTGAAGCTTTCTTT. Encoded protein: CASSPPRGGTEAFF.

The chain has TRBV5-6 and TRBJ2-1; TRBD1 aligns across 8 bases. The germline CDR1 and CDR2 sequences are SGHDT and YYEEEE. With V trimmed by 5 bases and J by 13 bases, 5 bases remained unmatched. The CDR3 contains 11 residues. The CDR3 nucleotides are TGTGCCAGCAGTTATGGACAGGGCCAGTTCTTC. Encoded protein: CASSYGQGQFF.

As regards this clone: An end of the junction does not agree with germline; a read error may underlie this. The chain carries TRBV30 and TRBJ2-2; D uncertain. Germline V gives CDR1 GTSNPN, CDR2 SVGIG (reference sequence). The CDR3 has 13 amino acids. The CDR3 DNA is TGTGCCTGGAGTTCCAGGAACGCCGGGGAGCTGTTTTTT. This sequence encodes CAWSSRNAGELFF.

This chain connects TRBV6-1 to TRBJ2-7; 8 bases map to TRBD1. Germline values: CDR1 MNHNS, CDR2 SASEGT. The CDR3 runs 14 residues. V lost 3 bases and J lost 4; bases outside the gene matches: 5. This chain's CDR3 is CASSDVQGVYEQYF. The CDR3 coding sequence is TGTGCCAGCAGTGACGTACAGGGGGTTTACGAGCAGTACTTC.

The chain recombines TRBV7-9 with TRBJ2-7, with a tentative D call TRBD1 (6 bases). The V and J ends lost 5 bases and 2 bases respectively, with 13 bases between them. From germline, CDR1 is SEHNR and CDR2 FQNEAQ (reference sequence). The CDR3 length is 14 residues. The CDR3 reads CASSQRTETYEQYF. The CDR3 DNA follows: TGTGCCAGCAGCCAGCGGACAGAGACCTACGAGCAGTACTTC. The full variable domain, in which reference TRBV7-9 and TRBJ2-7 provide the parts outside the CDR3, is DTGVSQNPRHKITKRGQNVTFRCDPISEHNRLYWYRQTLGQGPEFLTYFQNEAQLEKSRLLSDRFSAERPKGSFSTLEIQRTEQGDSAMYLCASSQRTETYEQYFGPGTRLTVT.

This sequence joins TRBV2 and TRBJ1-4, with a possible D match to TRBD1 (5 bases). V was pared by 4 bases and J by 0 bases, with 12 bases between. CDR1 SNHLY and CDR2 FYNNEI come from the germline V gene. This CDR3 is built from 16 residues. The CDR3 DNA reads TGTGCCAGCAGTGGGAAGGACACAGCAACTAATGAAAAACTGTTTTTT. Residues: CASSGKDTATNEKLFF.

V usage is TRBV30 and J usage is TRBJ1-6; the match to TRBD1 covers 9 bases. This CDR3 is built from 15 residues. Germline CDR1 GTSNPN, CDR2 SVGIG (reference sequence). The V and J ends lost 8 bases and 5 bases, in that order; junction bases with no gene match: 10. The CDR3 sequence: CAGTTGGAHNSPLHF. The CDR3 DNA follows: TGTGCCGGGACCACAGGGGGCGCCCATAATTCACCCCTCCACTTT.

The CDR3, as DNA: TGTGCCAGCAGCTCGGGGACAGGTCTCGAGCCCCAGCATTTT. This sequence encodes CASSSGTGLEPQHF. The V gene is TRBV7-6, the J gene TRBJ1-5; 8 nucleotides align to TRBD1. The CDR3 is made up of 14 amino acids. Unmatched junction bases numbered 7, after V lost 4 bases and J lost 8 bases. From germline, CDR1 is SGHVS and CDR2 FNYEAQ.

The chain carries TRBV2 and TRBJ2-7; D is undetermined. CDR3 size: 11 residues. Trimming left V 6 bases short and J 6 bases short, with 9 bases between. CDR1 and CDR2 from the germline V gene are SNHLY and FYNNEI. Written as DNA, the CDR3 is TGTGCCAGCAGGGCAGTAATCGAGCAGTACTTC. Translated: CASRAVIEQYF.

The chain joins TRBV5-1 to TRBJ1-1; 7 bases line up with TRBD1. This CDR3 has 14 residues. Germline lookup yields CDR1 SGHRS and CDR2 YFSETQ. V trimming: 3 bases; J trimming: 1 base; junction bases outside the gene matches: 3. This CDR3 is CASSSDRENTEAFF. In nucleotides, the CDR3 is TGCGCCAGCAGCTCTGACAGGGAGAACACTGAAGCTTTCTTT.

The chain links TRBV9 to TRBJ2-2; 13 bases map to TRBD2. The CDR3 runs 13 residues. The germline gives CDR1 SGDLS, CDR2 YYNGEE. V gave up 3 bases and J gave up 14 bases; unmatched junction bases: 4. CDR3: CASSGTSGGALFF. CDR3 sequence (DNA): TGTGCCAGCAGCGGGACTAGCGGGGGAGCCCTGTTTTTT.

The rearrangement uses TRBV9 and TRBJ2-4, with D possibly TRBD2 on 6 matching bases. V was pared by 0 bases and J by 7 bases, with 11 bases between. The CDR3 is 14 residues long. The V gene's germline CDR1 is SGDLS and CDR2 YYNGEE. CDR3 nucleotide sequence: TGTGCCAGCAGCGTAGAGGAGGGGATGAACATTCAGTACTTC. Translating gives CASSVEEGMNIQYF.

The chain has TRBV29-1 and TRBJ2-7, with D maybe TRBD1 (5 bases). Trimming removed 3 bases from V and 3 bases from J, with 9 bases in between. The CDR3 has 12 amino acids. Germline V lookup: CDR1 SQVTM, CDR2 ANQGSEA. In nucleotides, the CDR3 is TGCAGCGTTGACGCAGGGAACTACGAGCAGTACTTC. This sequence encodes CSVDAGNYEQYF.

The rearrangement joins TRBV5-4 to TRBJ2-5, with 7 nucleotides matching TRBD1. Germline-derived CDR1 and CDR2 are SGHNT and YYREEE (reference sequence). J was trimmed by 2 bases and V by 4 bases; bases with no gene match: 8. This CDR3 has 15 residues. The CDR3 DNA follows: TGTGCCAGCAGCCAGAAAGGACAGGTTCAAGAGACCCAGTACTTC. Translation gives CASSQKGQVQETQYF.

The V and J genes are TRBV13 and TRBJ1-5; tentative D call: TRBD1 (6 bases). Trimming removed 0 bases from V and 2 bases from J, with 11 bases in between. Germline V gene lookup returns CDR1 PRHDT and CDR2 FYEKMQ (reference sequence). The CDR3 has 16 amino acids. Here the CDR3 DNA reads TGTGCCAGCAGCTTAGGCAGGGGCAGGCGCAATCAGCCCCAGCATTTT. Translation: CASSLGRGRRNQPQHF.

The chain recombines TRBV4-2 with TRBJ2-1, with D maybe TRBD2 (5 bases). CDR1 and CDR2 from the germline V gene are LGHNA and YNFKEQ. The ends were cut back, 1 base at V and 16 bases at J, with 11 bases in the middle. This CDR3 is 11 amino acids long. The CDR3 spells CASSQAERVFF. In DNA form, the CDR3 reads TGTGCCAGCAGCCAAGCAGAGAGGGTCTTCTTC.

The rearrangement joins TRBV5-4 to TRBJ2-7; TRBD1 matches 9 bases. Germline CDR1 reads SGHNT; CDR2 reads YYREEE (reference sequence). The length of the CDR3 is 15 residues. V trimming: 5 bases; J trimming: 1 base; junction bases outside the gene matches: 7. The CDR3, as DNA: TGTGCCAGCAGAAGGACAGGGGAGAGGTCCTACGAGCAGTACTTC. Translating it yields CASRRTGERSYEQYF. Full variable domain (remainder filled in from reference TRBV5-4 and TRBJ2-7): ETGVTQSPTHLIKTRGQQVTLRCSSQSGHNTVSWYQQALGQGPQFIFQYYREEENGRGNFPPRFSGLQFPNYSSELNVNALELDDSALYLCASRRTGERSYEQYFGPGTRLTVT.

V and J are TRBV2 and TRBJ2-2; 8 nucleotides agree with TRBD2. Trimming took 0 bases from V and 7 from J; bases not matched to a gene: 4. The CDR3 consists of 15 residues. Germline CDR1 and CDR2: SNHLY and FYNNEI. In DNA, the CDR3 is TGTGCCAGCAGTGAAGCGCTGCTAGCGGGCGGGGAGCTGTTTTTT. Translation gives CASSEALLAGGELFF.

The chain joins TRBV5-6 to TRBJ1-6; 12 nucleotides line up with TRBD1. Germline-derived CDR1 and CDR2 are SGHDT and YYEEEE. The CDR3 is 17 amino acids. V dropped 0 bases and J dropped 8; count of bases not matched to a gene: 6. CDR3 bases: TGTGCCAGCAGCTTGGCTTTGGGACAGGGGGCCCATTCACCCCTCCACTTT. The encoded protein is CASSLALGQGAHSPLHF.